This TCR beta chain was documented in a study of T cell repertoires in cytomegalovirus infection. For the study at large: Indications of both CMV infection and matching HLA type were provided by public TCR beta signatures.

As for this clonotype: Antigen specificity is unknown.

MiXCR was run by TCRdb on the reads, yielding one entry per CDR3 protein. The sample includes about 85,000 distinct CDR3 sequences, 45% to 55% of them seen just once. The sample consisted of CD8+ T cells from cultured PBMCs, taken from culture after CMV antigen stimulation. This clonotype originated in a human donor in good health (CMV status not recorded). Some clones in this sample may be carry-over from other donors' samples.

This chain's CDR3 is CASSQGTLGETQYF. The CDR3, as DNA: TGTGCCAGCAGCCAAGGGACCCTCGGGGAGACCCAGTACTTC. J is TRBJ2-5 and V is TRBV14; D is undetermined. This CDR3 has 14 residues. CDR1 is SGHDN and CDR2 is FVKESK in the germline V gene. The V end lost 1 base, the J end lost 5 bases, and 11 bases lay between the germline ends.